This T cell receptor beta chain was sequenced in a study of identical twins. Study observations and caveats: Memory repertoires showed no such pattern, whereas abundant cord blood beta clonotypes carried fewer insertions.

V dropped 4 bases and J dropped 8 bases, with 14 bases sitting between them. This CDR3 is built from 14 residues. From germline, CDR1 is SGHDN and CDR2 FVKESK. Template switching added a universal primer site; cDNA carried unique molecular identifiers. TCRdb reprocessed the 5' RACE reads with MiXCR, giving one entry per CDR3 protein. The data contain hundreds of thousands of distinct CDR3 sequences, roughly 6.2% of them singletons. With respect to this clonotype: What it binds is unknown.

The sequenced sample consisted of naive T cells sorted from blood. The rearrangement links TRBV14 to TRBJ1-4; no clear D gene. The TCR comes from a man younger than 35 in good health. The chain's CDR3 is CASSLFGDQEKLFF. The CDR3 DNA is TGTGCCAGCAGCCTTTTTGGGGATCAGGAAAAACTGTTTTTT.